This T cell receptor (beta chain) was sequenced for a study of T-cell memory formation after mild COVID-19. Whole-study findings and limits: Memory sampled before infection contained some responding clones, suggesting cross-reactive memory joined.

Trimming removed 5 bases from V and 3 bases from J, with 11 bases in between. Looked up from germline, CDR1 is SGHTA and CDR2 is FQGNSA. The CDR3 is 15 residues long. Remarks on this clonotype: Its antigen is not known.

Each CDR3 protein gets one entry after TCRdb re-called the 5' RACE reads with MiXCR. The table lists approximately 240,000 distinct CDR3 sequences, about 15% of them singletons. The receptor's source is a man aged 18 to 30 who had mild COVID-19 (a few samples of this study predate the infection). Cell type and time point are not known. The specimen was PBMCs or a T cell subset sorted from them (not recorded which). V is TRBV7-2 and J is TRBJ1-6, with D unclear. The CDR3 DNA reads as TGTGCCAGCAGCCCACGGGAGAACTATAATTCACCCCTCCACTTT. Translated, it gives CASSPRENYNSPLHF.